Each of the 9 T cell receptor beta chains below was sequenced from the same sample in a study of blood T cell repertoires in COVID-19. Profiled with immunoSEQ multiplex PCR; TCRdb holds only in-frame clones, not every one. Counted here are some 82,000 clones, around 92% occurring once; the ten biggest clones make up 1.9%. The material sequenced was peripheral blood. The receptors derive from a woman aged 45-65 years in a cohort sampled during active COVID-19.

The chain carries TRBV5-5 and TRBJ2-7, with 7 bases aligning to TRBD2. Germline V gene lookup returns CDR1 SGHKS and CDR2 YYEKEE (reference sequence). The CDR3 totals 13 residues. Trimming took 1 base from V and 2 from J; bases not matched to a gene: 0. The CDR3 DNA sequence: TGTGCCAGCAGCTTGAGCGGGGCCTACGAGCAGTACTTC. This encodes CASSLSGAYEQYF.

V usage is TRBV2 and J usage is TRBJ1-5; 9 nucleotides match TRBD1. CDR3 length equals 14 residues. Germline CDR1 and CDR2: SNHLY and FYNNEI. V lost 3 bases, J lost 6 bases, and 3 bases stayed unmatched. The CDR3: CASSEYRGRQPQHF. Written as DNA, the CDR3 is TGTGCCAGCAGTGAGTACAGGGGGCGTCAGCCCCAGCATTTT. The entire variable domain, with the rest obtained from reference TRBV2 and TRBJ1-5, is as follows: EPEVTQTPSHQVTQMGQEVILRCVPISNHLYFYWYRQILGQKVEFLVSFYNNEISEKSEIFDDQFSVERPDGSNFTLKIRSTKLEDSAMYFCASSEYRGRQPQHFGDGTRLSIL.

The chain employs TRBV4-2 and TRBJ2-1; TRBD2 agrees at 11 bases. This CDR3 spans 15 amino acids. Germline V gene sequence: CDR1 LGHNA, CDR2 YNFKEQ. V lost 1 base and J lost 7; bases outside the gene matches: 3. CDR3 amino acids: CASSQGLAGGNEQFF. The CDR3, as DNA: TGTGCCAGCAGCCAAGGTCTAGCGGGGGGAAATGAGCAGTTCTTC.

V is TRBV14 and J is TRBJ2-1; D ambiguous. The CDR3 runs to 14 residues. CDR1 and CDR2 from the germline V gene are SGHDN and FVKESK. Trimming shortened V by 4 bases and J by 4 bases, and 11 bases separated the two germline ends. Here the CDR3 DNA reads TGTGCCAGCAGCCTTCAGACGGGTTACAATGAGCAGTTCTTC. It yields the protein CASSLQTGYNEQFF.

The chain links TRBV25-1 to TRBJ2-7; the match to TRBD2 covers 7 bases. V lost 4 bases and J lost 6; bases outside the gene matches: 9. The CDR3 length is 14 residues. Germline V gene lookup returns CDR1 MGHDK and CDR2 SYGVNS. CDR3 amino acids: CASSGGRVSLEQYF. The CDR3 nucleotides are TGTGCCAGCAGTGGGGGGAGGGTTTCCCTCGAGCAGTACTTC.

The chain carries TRBV19 and TRBJ1-2; TRBD1 matches 8 bases. J was trimmed by 8 bases and V by 5 bases; bases with no gene match: 22. Germline V gene sequence: CDR1 LNHDA, CDR2 SQIVND (reference sequence). There are 18 residues in the CDR3. This CDR3 is CASSVTGTGVRRARGYTF. The CDR3 coding sequence is TGTGCCAGTAGTGTTACCGGGACAGGTGTTAGGCGCGCCAGGGGCTACACCTTC.

The table lists this clone with a few counts. This chain connects TRBV4-2 to TRBJ1-2; 9 bases are a match to TRBD1. CDR3 size: 16 residues. The junction had 10 bases not matched to a gene; V was cut back by 3 bases and J by 5 bases. Germline V gene sequence: CDR1 LGHNA, CDR2 YNFKEQ. Here the CDR3 reads CASSQAGTGTSYGYTF. The CDR3 DNA reads TGTGCCAGCAGCCAGGCCGGGACAGGGACCTCGTATGGCTACACCTTC.

CDR3 protein: CASSRTGAVPGELFF. The CDR3, as DNA: TGTGCCAGCAGTCGGACAGGGGCGGTTCCCGGGGAGCTGTTTTTT. The V call is TRBV9, the J call TRBJ2-2, with 9 bases fitting TRBD1. The V segment lost 5 bases and the J segment 6 bases; nucleotides outside the gene matches: 8. CDR1 is SGDLS, CDR2 YYNGEE, per germline. The CDR3 is 15 amino acids.

This chain uses TRBV6-5 with TRBJ1-2; TRBD1 matches 11 bases. The CDR3 has 13 amino acids. The V and J ends lost 5 bases and 8 bases, in that order; junction bases with no gene match: 4. Germline CDR1 and CDR2: MNHEY and SVGAGI. This chain's CDR3 is CASSRDRGRGYTF. The CDR3 DNA reads as TGTGCCAGCAGTCGGGACAGGGGGAGAGGCTACACCTTC.